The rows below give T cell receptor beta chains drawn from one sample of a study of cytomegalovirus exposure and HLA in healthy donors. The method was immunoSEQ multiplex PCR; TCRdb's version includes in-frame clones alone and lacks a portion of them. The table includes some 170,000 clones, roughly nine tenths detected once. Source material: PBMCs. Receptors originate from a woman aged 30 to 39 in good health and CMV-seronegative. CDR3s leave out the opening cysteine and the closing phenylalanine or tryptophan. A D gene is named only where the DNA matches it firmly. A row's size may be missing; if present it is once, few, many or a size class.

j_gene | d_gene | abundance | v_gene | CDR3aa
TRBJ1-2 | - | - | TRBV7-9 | ANDIGGLDGYT
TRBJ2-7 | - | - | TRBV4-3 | ASSQGSRGYEQY
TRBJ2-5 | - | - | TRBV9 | ASGAGRGARETQY
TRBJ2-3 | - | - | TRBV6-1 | ASSQGITDTQY
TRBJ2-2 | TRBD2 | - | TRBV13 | ASSLLLAGDAGELF
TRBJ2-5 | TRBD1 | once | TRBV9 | ASSEGQVRETQY
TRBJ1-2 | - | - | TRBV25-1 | ASSVGRQGYT
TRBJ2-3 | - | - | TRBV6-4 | ASSDSSSTDTQY
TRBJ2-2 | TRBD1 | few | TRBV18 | ASSPFGQGNTGELF
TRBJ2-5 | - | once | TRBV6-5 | ASSYLLPRFQETQY
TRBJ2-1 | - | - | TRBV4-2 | ASSQGPQSTSSYNEQF
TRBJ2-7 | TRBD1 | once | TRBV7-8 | ASSLDRGQGYEQY
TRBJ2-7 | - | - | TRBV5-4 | ASSLSGEQY
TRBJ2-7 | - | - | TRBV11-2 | ASSFQGGPYEQY
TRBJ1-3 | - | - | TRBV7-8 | ASSLARGTLGNTIY
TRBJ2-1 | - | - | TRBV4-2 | ASSQDNLARNEQF
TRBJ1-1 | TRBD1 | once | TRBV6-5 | ASSKDRVGAEAF
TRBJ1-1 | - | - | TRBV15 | ATSRGLPGLYATEAF
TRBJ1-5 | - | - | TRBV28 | AIDPGLTGRLDQPQH
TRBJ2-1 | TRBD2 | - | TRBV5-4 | ASSQGLAVYNEQF
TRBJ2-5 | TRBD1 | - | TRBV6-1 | ASSEIDREQETQY